Sequencing of this T cell receptor beta chain was carried out in a study of T cell changes during pregnancy in multiple sclerosis (dated by TCRdb to the late 2010s). Describing the broader study: The study examined how the T cell repertoire changed over the course of pregnancy in women with multiple sclerosis.

V gives up 0 bases and J gives up 1 base, and the segment between their germline ends measures 7 bases. The cysteine opens and the phenylalanine closes a CDR3 of 14 amino acids. Only the CDR3 DNA is retained, 42 bases long and in frame from the first base. Via the germline V gene, CDR1 is SGHRS and CDR2 YFSETQ. Library prep was done by the immunoSEQ multiplex PCR assay. TCRdb mirrors the immuneACCESS table, restricted to in-frame sequences. Some clones are absent from its copies; in checked studies, under half trace to an unresolved V gene, and the reason for the others is unknown. The sample contains around 40,000 clones, around 93% of them found a single time. Around 0.8% of the sample is in the top ten clones. Notes on this clone: The clone's antigen remains unknown. Nothing much larger sits one base from this clone, and base qualities are not available.

Sequenced here: CD4+ T cells from peripheral blood mononuclear cells, sampled before pregnancy. The clonotype was recovered from a female donor with multiple sclerosis, enrolled in a pregnancy study. The rearrangement joined TRBV5-1 to TRBJ2-5, with a weak D call of TRBD1 (6 bases match). CDR3 region: CASSLARGQETQYF. The bases read TGCGCCAGCAGCTTGGCCAGGGGCCAAGAGACCCAGTACTTC.